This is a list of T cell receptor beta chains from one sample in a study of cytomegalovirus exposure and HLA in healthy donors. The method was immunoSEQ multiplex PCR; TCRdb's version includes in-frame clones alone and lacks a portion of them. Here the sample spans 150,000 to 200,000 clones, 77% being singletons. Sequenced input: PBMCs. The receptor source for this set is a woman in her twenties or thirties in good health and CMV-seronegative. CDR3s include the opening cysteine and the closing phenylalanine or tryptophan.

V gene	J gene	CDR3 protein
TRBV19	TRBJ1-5	CASSIRQGWNQPQHF
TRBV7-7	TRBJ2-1	CASSLVPPAGGDNEQFF
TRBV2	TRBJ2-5	CASSEEVAGGKKTQYF
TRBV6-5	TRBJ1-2	CASSSMGSGNYGYTF
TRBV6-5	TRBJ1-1	CASSPIRAPEAFF
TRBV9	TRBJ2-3	CASSVGLAADTQYF
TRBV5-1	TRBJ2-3	CASSWRSSGGRTDTQYF
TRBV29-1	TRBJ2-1	CSEIAGGGNEQFF
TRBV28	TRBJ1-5	CASLNRGNQPQHF
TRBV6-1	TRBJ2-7	CAIQLIGATYEQYF
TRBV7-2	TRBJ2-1	CASFFGGLSNEQFF
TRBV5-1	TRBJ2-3	CASSFATGLGTDTQYF
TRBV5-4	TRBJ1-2	CASSTDGDYGYTF
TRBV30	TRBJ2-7	CAWSLDTSSYEQYF
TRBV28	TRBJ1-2	CASSSTGTGLRGYTF
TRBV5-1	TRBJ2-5	CASSVTRDQYF
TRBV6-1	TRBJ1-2	CASSVPDAGGYTF
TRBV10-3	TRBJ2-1	CAVESDTPYNEQFF
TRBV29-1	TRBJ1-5	CSVEGPGGQPQHF
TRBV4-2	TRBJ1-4	CASSQDRVINEKLFF
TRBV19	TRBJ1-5	CASSPTGDGQPQHF
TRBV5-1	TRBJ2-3	CASSLTRLSGRGSTDTQYF
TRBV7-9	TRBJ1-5	CASSFEYNQPQHF
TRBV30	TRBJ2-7	CAWNRQVFRDEQYF
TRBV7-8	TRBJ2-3	CASSFERTGGGSSTDTQYF
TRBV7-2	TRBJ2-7	CASSFGQGSYEQYF
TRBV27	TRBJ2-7	CASRVAGGTNEQYF
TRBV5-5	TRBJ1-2	CASSFRTGGADGYTF
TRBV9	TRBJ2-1	CASSASGIGQFF
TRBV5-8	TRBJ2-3	CASSSETGLPKDTQYF
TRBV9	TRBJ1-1	CASSFQQDGDTEAFF
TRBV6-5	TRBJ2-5	CASSEIARGETQYF
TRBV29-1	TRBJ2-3	CSVVDSAPDTQYF
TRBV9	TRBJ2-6	CASSVEGRGSGANVLTF
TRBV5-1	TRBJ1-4	CASSLGHGDSEKLFF
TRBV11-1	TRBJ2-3	CASSQGLAGGSTDTQYF
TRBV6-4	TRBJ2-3	CASSDGAADTQYF
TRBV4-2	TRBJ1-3	CASSSGLGNTIYF
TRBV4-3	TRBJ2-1	CASSQDLISGENNEQFF
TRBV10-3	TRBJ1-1	CAISESNPGRGNTEAFF
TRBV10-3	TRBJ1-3	CAISDYVSGNTIYF
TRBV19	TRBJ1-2	CASSISAGLHYGYTF
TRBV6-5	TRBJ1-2	CASRTQGSNYGYTF
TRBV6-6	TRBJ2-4	CASRDTKNIQYF
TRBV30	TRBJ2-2	CAWSVNRNTGELFF
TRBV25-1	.	CASSDRQGSYEQYF
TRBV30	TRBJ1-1	CAWNDRVNTEAFF
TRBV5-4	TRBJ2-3	CASSLVGGGLTDTQYF